This TCR beta chain emerged from a study of blood T cells in healthy people across ages. The sample holds a few counts of this clonotype. The antigen is undetermined. Peripheral blood was drawn, roughly 10 milliliters per donor. Isolation yielded PBMCs, at least 7 million per sample, in every case. In germline, CDR1 is MNHNS, CDR2 SASEGT. This CDR3 region has 17 residues. V lost 2 bases, J lost 3 bases, and 10 bases stayed unmatched. Combining a sample-barcoded 5' primer with a J-beta primer mix, a second PCR ran for roughly 6 to 12 cycles. Tags on each cDNA molecule came from a template-switch adaptor with 12 random nucleotides. In TCRdb, the 5' RACE reads were re-called with MiXCR into one record per CDR3 protein. The table lists over 700,000 distinct CDR3 sequences, roughly 50% of them singletons. General observations from the study: Long-lived and aged donors differed, with more naive CD4+ cells and higher diversity in the long-lived.

The TCR was taken from a man older than 75 in good health. The sample taken for sequencing was blood. V gene TRBV6-1 combines with J gene TRBJ2-1, with TRBD1 identical over 7 bases. The CDR3 DNA follows: TGTGCCAGCAGTGAATTCAGGACAGGAGGATTCTACAATGAGCAGTTCTTC. Its translation: CASSEFRTGGFYNEQFF.